This TCR beta chain derives from a study of cytomegalovirus exposure and HLA in healthy donors. In its sample, this clone was seen a few times. Its target is unknown. Study observations and caveats: Sequence variants that were highly shared formed a cluster that was likely a sequencing artifact. Reportedly, fewer N-insertions than the approximately 650-donor mean appeared in an Asian-associated ancestry cluster in a later analysis.

Both 60 Vbeta primers and 13 Jbeta primers went into the PCR. Assay used: immunoSEQ multiplex PCR; TCRdb lists only in-frame clones, some missing. The sample contains approximately 210,000 clones, roughly 85% of which appear only once. This TCR was sampled from a male donor in good health and CMV-seronegative. Input material: PBMCs.

This CDR3 is CASRAGHRGQPQHF. CDR3 nucleotides: TGTGCCAGCAGGGCCGGACATAGAGGTCAGCCCCAGCATTTT. The rearrangement links TRBV6-1 to TRBJ1-5; maybe TRBD1 (5 bases). V was cut by 6 bases and J by 6 bases, with 15 bases left in between. The CDR3 loop spans 14 amino acids. Germline values: CDR1 MNHNS, CDR2 SASEGT.